The T cell receptor beta chain under discussion was sequenced for a study of blood T cell repertoires in COVID-19. On the study more broadly: Specimens from acute and convalescent COVID-19 originated in the United States, Italy and Spain. Sources were T cells, B-cell-depleted T cells, or PBMCs; the material itself was cDNA or gDNA.

V shed 10 bases and J shed 4 bases, with 13 bases lying between them. Germline values: CDR1 ENHRY, CDR2 SYGVKD. The CDR3 length is 13 residues. Authors' data handling: Quantification of nucleated cells was approximated via reference gene primer amplification. This table comes from immunoSEQ multiplex PCR, and its TCRdb copy is limited to in-frame clones, with some not included. The V and J calls and the clone size are those of that table, but D and trimming were determined from the DNA. The table records some 150,000 clones, roughly nine tenths of them present only once. Sequenced input: peripheral blood. The chain employs TRBV10-3 and TRBJ2-2; D possibly corresponds to TRBD2 (6 bases). The TCR comes from a woman aged 55 to 70 with active COVID-19. CDR3 loop: CANPRGSTGELFF. The DNA of the CDR3 is TGTGCCAACCCGCGGGGTAGCACCGGGGAGCTGTTTTTT.